This T cell receptor (beta chain) was captured in a study of lung T cells in sarcoidosis with Löfgren's syndrome. Study findings and constraints: TRBV2 was the preferred pairing partner of TRAV12-1, with similar CDR3s. TRAV12-1 and TRBV2 were reportedly most expanded in Löfgren's patients.

A single record per CDR3 protein comes from TCRdb applying MiXCR to the reads. The sample yields about 21,000 distinct CDR3 sequences, less than 25% seen once. CDR1 is SEHNR and CDR2 is FQNEAQ in the germline V gene (reference sequence). Trimming took 3 bases from V and 1 from J, leaving 6 bases between them. The CDR3 extends over 13 amino acids. This clonotype has a count of ten or more. What it binds is not known. This chain joins TRBV7-9 and TRBJ1-1; unclear D gene. Specimen: CD4+ T cells from PBMCs. The sequence came from a human donor with sarcoidosis (Löfgren's syndrome or another form), or a control subject (not recorded which). DNA of the CDR3: TGTGCCAGCAGCTTCCAGGCGAACACTGAAGCTTTCTTT. Encoded protein: CASSFQANTEAFF.